Described below is a single T cell receptor beta chain sequence and its context. In the original processing: Reference gene primer amplification in the assay estimated nucleated cell counts. Clones were sequenced by immunoSEQ multiplex PCR, and TCRdb holds only the in-frame ones, with some missing. That table supplies the V and J calls and clone size; D and trimming were determined from the DNA. The repertoire holds some 230,000 clones, with 65% to 90% as singletons. These data are taken from a study of blood T cell repertoires in COVID-19. Study in general: The study drew acute and convalescent COVID-19 samples from the United States, Italy and Spain. PBMCs, B-cell-depleted T cells, or T cells provided the cDNA or gDNA that made up the material.

V was cut by 1 base and J by 2 bases, with 11 bases left in between. The CDR3 extends over 15 amino acids. Per germline, CDR1 LGHDT and CDR2 YNNKEL (reference sequence). This chain uses TRBV3-1 (or the pseudogene TRBV3-2) with TRBJ1-1; D possibly corresponds to TRBD1 (6 bases). Sequenced sample: peripheral blood. This receptor was identified in a woman in her fifties or sixties with acute or convalescent COVID-19. CDR3 nucleotides: TGTGCCAGCAGCCAAGGGACAGAGCTCAACACTGAAGCTTTCTTT. Its translation is CASSQGTELNTEAFF.